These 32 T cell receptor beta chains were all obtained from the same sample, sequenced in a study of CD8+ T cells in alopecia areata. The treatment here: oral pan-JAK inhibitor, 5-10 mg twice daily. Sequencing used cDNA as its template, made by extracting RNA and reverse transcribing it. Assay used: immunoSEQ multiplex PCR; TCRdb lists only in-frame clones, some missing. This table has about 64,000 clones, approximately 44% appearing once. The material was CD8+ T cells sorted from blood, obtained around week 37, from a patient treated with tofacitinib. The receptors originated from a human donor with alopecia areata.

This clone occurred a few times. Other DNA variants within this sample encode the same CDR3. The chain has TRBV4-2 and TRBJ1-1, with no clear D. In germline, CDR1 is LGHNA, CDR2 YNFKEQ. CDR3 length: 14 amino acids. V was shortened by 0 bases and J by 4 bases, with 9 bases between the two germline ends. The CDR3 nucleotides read TGTGCCAGCAGCCAAGATCGGGCGGGCACTGAAGCTTTCTTT. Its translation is CASSQDRAGTEAFF.

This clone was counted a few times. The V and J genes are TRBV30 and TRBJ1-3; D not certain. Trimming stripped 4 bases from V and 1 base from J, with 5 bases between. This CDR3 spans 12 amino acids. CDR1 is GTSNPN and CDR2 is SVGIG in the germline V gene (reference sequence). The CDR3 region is CAWKASGNTIYF. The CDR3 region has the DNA TGTGCCTGGAAAGCTTCTGGAAACACCATATATTTT.

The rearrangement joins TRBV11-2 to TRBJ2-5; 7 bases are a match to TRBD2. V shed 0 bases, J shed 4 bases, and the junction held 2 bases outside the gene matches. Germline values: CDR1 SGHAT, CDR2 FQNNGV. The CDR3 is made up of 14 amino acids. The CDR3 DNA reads TGTGCCAGCAGCTTAGAGGGGGGGAGAGAGACCCAGTACTTC. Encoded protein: CASSLEGGRETQYF.

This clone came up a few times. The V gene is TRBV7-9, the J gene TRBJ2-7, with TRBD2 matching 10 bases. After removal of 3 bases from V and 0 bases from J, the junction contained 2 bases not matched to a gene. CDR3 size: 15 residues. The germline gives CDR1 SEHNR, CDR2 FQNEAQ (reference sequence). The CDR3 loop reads CASSFRLAGSYEQYF. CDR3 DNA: TGTGCCAGCAGCTTCCGACTAGCGGGCTCCTACGAGCAGTACTTC.

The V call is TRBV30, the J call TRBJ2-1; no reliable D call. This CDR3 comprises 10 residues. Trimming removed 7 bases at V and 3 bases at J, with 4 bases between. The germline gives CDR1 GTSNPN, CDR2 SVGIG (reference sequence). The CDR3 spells CASGYNEQFF. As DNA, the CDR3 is TGTGCCTCCGGCTACAATGAGCAGTTCTTC.

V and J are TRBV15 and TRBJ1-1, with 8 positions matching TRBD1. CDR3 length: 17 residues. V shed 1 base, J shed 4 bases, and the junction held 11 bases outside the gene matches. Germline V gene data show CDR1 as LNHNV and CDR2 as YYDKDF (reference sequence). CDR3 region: CATSRGADRVLGTEAFF. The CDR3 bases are TGTGCCACCAGCAGAGGCGCGGACAGGGTCCTAGGCACTGAAGCTTTCTTT. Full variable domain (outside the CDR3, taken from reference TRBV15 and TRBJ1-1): DAMVIQNPRYQVTQFGKPVTLSCSQTLNHNVMYWYQQKSSQAPKLLFHYYDKDFNNEADTPDNFQSRRPNTSFCFLDIRSPGLGDTAMYLCATSRGADRVLGTEAFFGQGTRLTVV.

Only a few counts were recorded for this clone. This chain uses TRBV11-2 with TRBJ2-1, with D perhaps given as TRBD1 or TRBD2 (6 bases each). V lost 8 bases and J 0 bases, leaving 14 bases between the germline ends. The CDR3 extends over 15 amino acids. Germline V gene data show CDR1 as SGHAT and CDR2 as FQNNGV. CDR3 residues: CASHPEGGSYNEQFF. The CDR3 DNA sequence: TGTGCCAGCCACCCGGAGGGGGGCTCCTACAATGAGCAGTTCTTC.

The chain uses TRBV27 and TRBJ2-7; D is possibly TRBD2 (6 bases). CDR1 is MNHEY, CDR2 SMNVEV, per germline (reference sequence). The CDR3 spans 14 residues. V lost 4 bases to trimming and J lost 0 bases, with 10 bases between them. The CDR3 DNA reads TGTGCCAGCAGTTCCCGGGGAGGCTCCTACGAGCAGTACTTC. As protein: CASSSRGGSYEQYF.

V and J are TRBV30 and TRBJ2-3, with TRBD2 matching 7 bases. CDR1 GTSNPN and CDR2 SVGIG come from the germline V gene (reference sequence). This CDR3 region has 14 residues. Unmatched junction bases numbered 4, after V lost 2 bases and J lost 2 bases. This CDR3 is CAWSMAGDTDTQYF. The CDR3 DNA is TGTGCCTGGAGTATGGCGGGGGACACAGATACGCAGTATTTT.

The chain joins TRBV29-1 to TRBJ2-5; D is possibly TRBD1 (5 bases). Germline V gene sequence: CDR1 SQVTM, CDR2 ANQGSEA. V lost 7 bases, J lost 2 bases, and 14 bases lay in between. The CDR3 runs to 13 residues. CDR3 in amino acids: CSAVTEEQETQYF. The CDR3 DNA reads TGCAGCGCTGTGACAGAAGAACAAGAGACCCAGTACTTC.

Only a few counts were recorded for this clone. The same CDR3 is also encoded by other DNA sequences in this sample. As DNA, the CDR3 is TGTGCCAGTTCAGTGAACACTGAAGCTTTCTTT. Its protein is CASSVNTEAFF. This chain links TRBV19 with TRBJ1-1; D is unresolved. This CDR3 contains 11 residues. V lost 8 bases to trimming and J lost 0 bases, with 4 bases between them. Germline CDR1 LNHDA, CDR2 SQIVND (reference sequence).

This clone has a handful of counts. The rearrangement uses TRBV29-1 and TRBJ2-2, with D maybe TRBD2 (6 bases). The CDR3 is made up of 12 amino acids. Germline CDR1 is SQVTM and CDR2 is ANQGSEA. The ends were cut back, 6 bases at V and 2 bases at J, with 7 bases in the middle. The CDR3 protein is CSVGLNTGELFF. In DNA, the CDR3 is TGCAGCGTAGGACTAAACACCGGGGAGCTGTTTTTT.

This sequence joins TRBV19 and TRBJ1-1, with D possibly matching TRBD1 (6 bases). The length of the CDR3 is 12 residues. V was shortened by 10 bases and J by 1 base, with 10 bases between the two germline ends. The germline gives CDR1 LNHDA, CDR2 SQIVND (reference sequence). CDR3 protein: CATETGNTEAFF. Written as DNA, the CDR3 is TGTGCCACCGAGACAGGGAACACTGAAGCTTTCTTT.

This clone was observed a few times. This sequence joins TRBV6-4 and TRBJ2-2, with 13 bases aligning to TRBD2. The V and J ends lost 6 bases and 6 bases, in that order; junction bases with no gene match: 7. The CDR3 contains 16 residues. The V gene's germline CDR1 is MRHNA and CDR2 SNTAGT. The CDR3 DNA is TGTGCCAGCAGCCGACTAGCGGGAGGTGATTCCGGGGAGCTGTTTTTT. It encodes CASSRLAGGDSGELFF.

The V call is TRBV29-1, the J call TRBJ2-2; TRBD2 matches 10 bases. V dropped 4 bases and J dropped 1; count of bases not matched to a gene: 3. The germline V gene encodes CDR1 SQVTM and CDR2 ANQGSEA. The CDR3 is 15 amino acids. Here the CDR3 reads CSVGTSGMNTGELFF. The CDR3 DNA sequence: TGCAGCGTTGGGACTAGCGGTATGAACACCGGGGAGCTGTTTTTT.

This CDR3 is CATSQSRGRPYNEQFF. The CDR3 DNA follows: TGTGCCACCAGCCAATCCAGGGGGCGACCTTACAATGAGCAGTTCTTC. The chain combines TRBV15 with TRBJ2-1; 8 nucleotides align to TRBD1. The CDR3 runs to 16 residues. Germline V lookup: CDR1 LNHNV, CDR2 YYDKDF (reference sequence). Trimming cost V 5 bases and J 4 bases; bases outside gene matches: 10.

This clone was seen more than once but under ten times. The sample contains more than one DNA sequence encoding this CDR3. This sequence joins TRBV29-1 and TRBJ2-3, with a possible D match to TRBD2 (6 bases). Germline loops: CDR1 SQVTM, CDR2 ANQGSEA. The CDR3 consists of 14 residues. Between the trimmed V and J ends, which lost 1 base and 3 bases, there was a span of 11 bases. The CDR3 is CSVEGGEVTDTQYF. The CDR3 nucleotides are TGCAGCGTTGAAGGGGGGGAGGTTACAGATACGCAGTATTTT.

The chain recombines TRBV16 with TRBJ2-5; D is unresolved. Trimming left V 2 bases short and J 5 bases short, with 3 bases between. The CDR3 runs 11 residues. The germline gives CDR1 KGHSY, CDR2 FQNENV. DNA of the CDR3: TGTGCCAGCAGCCAAACGGAGACCCAGTACTTC. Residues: CASSQTETQYF.

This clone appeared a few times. The CDR3 reads CSVEDRPHYTF. The DNA for the CDR3 is TGCAGCGTTGAAGATAGGCCCCACTACACCTTC. The chain carries TRBV29-1 and TRBJ1-2; D remains ambiguous. The CDR3 spans 11 residues. Germline-derived CDR1 and CDR2 are SQVTM and ANQGSEA. Trimming took off 0 bases at V and 10 bases at J, with 9 bases between the two ends.

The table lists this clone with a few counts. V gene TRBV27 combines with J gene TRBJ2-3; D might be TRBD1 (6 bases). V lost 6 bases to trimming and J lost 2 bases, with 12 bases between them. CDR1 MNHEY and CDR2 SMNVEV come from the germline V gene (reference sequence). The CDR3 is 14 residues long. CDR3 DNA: TGTGCCAGCAGCAAGGACAGATACACAGATACGCAGTATTTT. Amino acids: CASSKDRYTDTQYF.

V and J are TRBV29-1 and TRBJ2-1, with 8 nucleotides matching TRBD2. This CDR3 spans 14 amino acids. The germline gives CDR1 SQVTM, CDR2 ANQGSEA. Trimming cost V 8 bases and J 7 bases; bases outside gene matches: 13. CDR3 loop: CSMHSGNIWNEQFF. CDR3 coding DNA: TGCAGCATGCATAGCGGGAATATCTGGAATGAGCAGTTCTTC.

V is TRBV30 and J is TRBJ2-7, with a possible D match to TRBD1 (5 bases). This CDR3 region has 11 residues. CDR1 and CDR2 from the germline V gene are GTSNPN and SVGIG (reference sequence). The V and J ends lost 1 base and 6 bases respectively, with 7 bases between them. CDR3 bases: TGTGCCTGGAGTGCAGGGTTCGAGCAGTACTTC. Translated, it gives CAWSAGFEQYF.

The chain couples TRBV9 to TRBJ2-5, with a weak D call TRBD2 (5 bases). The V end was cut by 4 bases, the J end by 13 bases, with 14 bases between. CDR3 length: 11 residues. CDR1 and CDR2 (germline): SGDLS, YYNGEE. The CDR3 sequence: CASSPMRALYF. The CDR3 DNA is TGTGCCAGCAGCCCCATGAGGGCCCTGTACTTC.

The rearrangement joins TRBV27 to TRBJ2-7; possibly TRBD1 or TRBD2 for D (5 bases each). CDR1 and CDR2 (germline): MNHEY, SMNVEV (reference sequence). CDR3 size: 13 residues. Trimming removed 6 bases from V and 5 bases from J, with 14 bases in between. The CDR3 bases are TGTGCCAGCAGGGGGGACCTTAGGGACGAGCAGTACTTC. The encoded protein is CASRGDLRDEQYF.

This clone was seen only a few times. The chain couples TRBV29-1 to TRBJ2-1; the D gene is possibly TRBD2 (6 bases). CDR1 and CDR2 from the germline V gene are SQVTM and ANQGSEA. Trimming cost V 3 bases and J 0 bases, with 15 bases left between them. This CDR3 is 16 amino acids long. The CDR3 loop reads CSVEGDLSSSYNEQFF. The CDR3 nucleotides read TGCAGCGTTGAGGGGGACTTATCGAGCTCCTACAATGAGCAGTTCTTC.

The CDR3 protein is CAWNGDPPTINQFF. The CDR3 bases are TGTGCCTGGAACGGGGACCCCCCCACAATTAATCAGTTCTTC. The rearrangement uses TRBV30 and TRBJ2-1; D possibly matches TRBD1 or TRBD2 (5 bases each). The germline V and J ends were trimmed by 4 bases and 13 bases, with 23 bases remaining between them. CDR1 and CDR2 (germline): GTSNPN, SVGIG (reference sequence). CDR3 length: 14 amino acids. Drawing the rest from reference TRBV30 and TRBJ2-1, the complete variable domain is SQTIHQWPATLVQPVGSPLSLECTVEGTSNPNLYWYRQAAGRGLQLLFYSVGIGQISSEVPQNLSASRPQDRQFILSSKKLLLSDSGFYLCAWNGDPPTINQFFGPGTRLTVL.

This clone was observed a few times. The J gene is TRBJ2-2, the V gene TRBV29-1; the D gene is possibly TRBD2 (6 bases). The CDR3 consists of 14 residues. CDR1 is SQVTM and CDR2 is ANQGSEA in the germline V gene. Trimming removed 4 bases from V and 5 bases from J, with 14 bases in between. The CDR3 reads CSVATGVRTGELFF. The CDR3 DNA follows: TGCAGCGTTGCTACGGGAGTTCGGACCGGGGAGCTGTTTTTT.

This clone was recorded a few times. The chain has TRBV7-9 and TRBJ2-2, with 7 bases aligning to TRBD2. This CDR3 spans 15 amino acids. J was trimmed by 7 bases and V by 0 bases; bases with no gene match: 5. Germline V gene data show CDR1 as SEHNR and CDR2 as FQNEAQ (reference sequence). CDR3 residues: CASSLAGGPGGELFF. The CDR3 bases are TGTGCCAGCAGCTTAGCGGGAGGGCCCGGCGGGGAGCTGTTTTTT.

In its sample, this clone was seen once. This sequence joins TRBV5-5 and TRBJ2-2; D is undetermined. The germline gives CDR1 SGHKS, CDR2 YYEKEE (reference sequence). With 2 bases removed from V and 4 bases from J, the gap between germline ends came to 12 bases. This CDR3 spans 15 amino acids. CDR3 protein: CASSFFGPTTGELFF. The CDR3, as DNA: TGTGCCAGCAGCTTTTTCGGACCCACCACCGGGGAGCTGTTTTTT. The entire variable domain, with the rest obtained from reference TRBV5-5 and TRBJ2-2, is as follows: DAGVTQSPTHLIKTRGQQVTLRCSPISGHKSVSWYQQVLGQGPQFIFQYYEKEERGRGNFPDRFSARQFPNYSSELNVNALLLGDSALYLCASSFFGPTTGELFFGEGSRLTVL.

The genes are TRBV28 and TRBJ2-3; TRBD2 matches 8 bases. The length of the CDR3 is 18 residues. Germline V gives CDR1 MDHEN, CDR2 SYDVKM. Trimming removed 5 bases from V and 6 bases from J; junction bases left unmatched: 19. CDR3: CASSPRIAGPVPTDTQYF. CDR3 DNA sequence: TGTGCCAGCAGTCCCCGAATAGCGGGACCCGTTCCCACCGATACGCAGTATTTT.

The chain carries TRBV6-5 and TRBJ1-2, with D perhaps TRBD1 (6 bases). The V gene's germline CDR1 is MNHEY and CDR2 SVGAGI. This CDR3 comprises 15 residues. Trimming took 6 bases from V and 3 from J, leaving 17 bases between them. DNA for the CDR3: TGTGCCAGCAGACCTACAGGGTTTTTGGACTATGGCTACACCTTC. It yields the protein CASRPTGFLDYGYTF.

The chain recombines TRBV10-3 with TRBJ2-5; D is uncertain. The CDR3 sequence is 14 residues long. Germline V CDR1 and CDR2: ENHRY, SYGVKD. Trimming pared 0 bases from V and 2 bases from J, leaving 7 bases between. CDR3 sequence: CAISESHGQETQYF. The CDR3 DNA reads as TGTGCCATCAGTGAGTCGCACGGACAAGAGACCCAGTACTTC.